The sample holds many counts of the clone carrying this T cell receptor beta chain. Its antigen remains unidentified. Unique molecular identifiers were included in an RNA-based 3' RACE TCR library. TCRdb reanalysed the 3' RACE reads using MiXCR and keeps one entry per CDR3 protein. The sample lists fewer than 50,000 distinct CDR3 sequences, approximately 4% occurring once. Indicated treatment: PENTA 11 planned treatment interruption arm or continuous ART arm. This specimen belongs to a study of HIV-infected children after antiretroviral therapy interruption. Study-level findings and limits: By the end of treatment interruption, naive CD4+ clonality (Gini) increased.

The sample here was CD45RA+ CD4+ T cells from PBMCs, pooled from several time points, taken from a donor given antiretroviral therapy, either interrupted or continuous. The subset: naive CD4+ CD45RA+ CD45RO- T cells. This TCR derives from a pool of human donors with HIV.

The CDR3 DNA follows: TGTGCCAGCAGACTGGGGGCTGAGCAGTTCTTC. It specifies CASRLGAEQFF. The chain joins TRBV3-1 to TRBJ2-1; perhaps TRBD1 as D (6 bases). There are 11 residues in the CDR3. Per the germline V gene, CDR1 is LGHDT and CDR2 is YNNKEL (reference sequence). Trimming pared 6 bases from V and 9 bases from J, leaving 9 bases between.